The 24 T cell receptor beta chains below all came from one sample that was sequenced in a study of low-dose radiotherapy and immunotherapy resistance in tumors. Indicated time point: before trial treatment. Amplification, which lasted 15 to 20 PCR cycles, used a constant-region primer and V-primer adapter to amplify TCRs. TCRdb reprocessed the reads via MiXCR and lists one record per CDR3 protein. The table includes under 60,000 distinct CDR3 sequences, 12% detected once. Here the sequenced sample was PBMCs, taken before treatment. Source of these receptors: a female donor with ovarian cancer.

This clonotype came up many times. The CDR3 region has the DNA TGTGCCAGCAGCGTAGTGGGAAGCGCCCACTATGGCTACACCTTC. Translation: CASSVVGSAHYGYTF. The gene calls are TRBV9 and TRBJ1-2, with D unclear. CDR1 and CDR2 from the germline V gene are SGDLS and YYNGEE. V shed 0 bases and J shed 3 bases, with 12 bases lying between them. CDR3 size: 15 residues.

This clonotype was seen repeatedly, ten times or more. The CDR3, as DNA: TGCAGTGGGTCCCTCGTACAGGGAACCAAAGAGACCCAGTACTTC. It encodes CSGSLVQGTKETQYF. The chain joins TRBV20-1 to TRBJ2-5, with D perhaps matching TRBD1 (6 bases). The V and J ends lost 7 bases and 3 bases respectively, with 21 bases between them. Germline CDR1 DFQATT, CDR2 SNEGSKA (reference sequence). The length of the CDR3 is 15 residues.

This clonotype was counted many times. V gene TRBV7-2 combines with J gene TRBJ1-3; D might be TRBD1 (5 bases). The V gene's germline CDR1 is SGHTA and CDR2 FQGNSA. Trimming left V 5 bases short and J 0 bases short, with 14 bases between. The CDR3 consists of 16 residues. The CDR3: CASSPTLTVSGNTIYF. As DNA, the CDR3 is TGTGCCAGCAGCCCAACACTGACAGTCTCTGGAAACACCATATATTTT. The full variable domain, its missing parts supplied by reference TRBV7-2 and TRBJ1-3, is GAGVSQSPSNKVTEKGKDVELRCDPISGHTALYWYRQSLGQGLEFLIYFQGNSAPDKSGLPSDRFSAERTGGSVSTLTIQRTQQEDSAVYLCASSPTLTVSGNTIYFGEGSWLTVV.

Many counts were recorded for this clonotype. The chain is built from TRBV25-1 and TRBJ2-7, with no clear D. The CDR3 spans 14 residues. V gave up 2 bases and J gave up 2 bases, with 10 bases separating them. Per the germline V gene, CDR1 is MGHDK and CDR2 is SYGVNS. The CDR3 DNA sequence: TGTGCCAGCAGTGAAGGACCCGACACCTACGAGCAGTACTTC. Amino acid sequence: CASSEGPDTYEQYF.

This clonotype was recorded at least ten times. This chain connects TRBV20-1 to TRBJ2-1, with D perhaps TRBD1 or TRBD2 (7 bases each). CDR1 and CDR2 (germline): DFQATT, SNEGSKA (reference sequence). CDR3 length equals 15 residues. V lost 6 bases to trimming and J lost 1 base, with 16 bases between them. The CDR3 spells CSAGEGAPSYNEQFF. The CDR3 DNA reads TGCAGTGCCGGGGAGGGGGCCCCGTCCTACAATGAGCAGTTCTTC.

This clonotype was seen many times. The chain carries TRBV28 and TRBJ2-3; 7 nucleotides match TRBD2. The J segment lost 4 bases and the V segment lost 6 bases, leaving 10 bases of the junction unmatched. This CDR3 contains 15 residues. In germline, CDR1 is MDHEN, CDR2 SYDVKM. CDR3 sequence reads: CASRGTSGGADTQYF. The CDR3 DNA follows: TGTGCCAGCAGGGGGACGTCGGGGGGTGCAGATACGCAGTATTTT.

This clonotype has a count of ten or more. The chain carries TRBV7-2 and TRBJ2-4; D ambiguous. Germline V gene lookup returns CDR1 SGHTA and CDR2 FQGNSA. Between the trimmed V and J ends, which lost 5 bases and 1 base, there was a span of 21 bases. This CDR3 has 18 amino acids. The CDR3, as DNA: TGTGCCAGCAGCCCTCAGGATCCGGGCCCAAGGGCCAAAAACATTCAGTACTTC. Amino acid sequence: CASSPQDPGPRAKNIQYF.

This clonotype was recorded at least ten times. The chain carries TRBV20-1 and TRBJ2-5; maybe TRBD2 (5 bases). This CDR3 comprises 11 residues. The germline gives CDR1 DFQATT, CDR2 SNEGSKA (reference sequence). Trimming pared 3 bases from V and 3 bases from J, leaving 5 bases between. The CDR3 loop is CSASGEETQYF. CDR3 DNA sequence: TGCAGTGCTAGCGGGGAAGAGACCCAGTACTTC.

The table lists this clonotype with a count of one. Since a far larger clone is one base different, this is likely a read error. The rearrangement joins TRBV27 to TRBJ2-1; perhaps D is TRBD1 or TRBD2 (5 bases each). Germline CDR1 is MNHEY and CDR2 is SMNVEV (reference sequence). V was shortened by 2 bases and J by 13 bases, with 18 bases between the two germline ends. This CDR3 has 14 residues. The DNA for the CDR3 is TGTGCCAGCAGTTTACGTAGGGTGGGGGAGACCCAGTTCTTC. It specifies CASSLRRVGETQFF.

A note on this clonotype: It differs at one base from a far larger clone, so likely a read error. V is TRBV13 and J is TRBJ2-7; D perhaps matches TRBD1 (5 bases). The CDR3 spans 14 residues. Germline CDR1 and CDR2: PRHDT and FYEKMQ (reference sequence). The CDR3 loop is CACSSDTISYEQYF. CDR3 in DNA: TGTGCCTGCAGCTCGGACACGATCTCCTACGAGCAGTACTTC.

This clonotype was seen at least ten times. The chain uses TRBV28 and TRBJ2-4; perhaps TRBD1 as D (7 bases). Germline CDR1 MDHEN, CDR2 SYDVKM. The CDR3 runs 11 residues. V gave up 7 bases and J gave up 12 bases, with 13 bases separating them. CDR3: CASTRGVHQYF. The CDR3 DNA follows: TGTGCCAGCACCAGGGGGGTGCATCAGTACTTC.

Comment on this clonotype: This probably arose from a read error, given a far larger clone one base away. V and J are TRBV6-6 and TRBJ2-7, with 7 bases fitting TRBD2. Germline loops: CDR1 MNHNY, CDR2 SVGAGI (reference sequence). The CDR3 is made up of 18 amino acids. Losses at the gene ends were 0 bases for V and 3 bases for J; bases not matched to a gene: 14. Written as DNA, the CDR3 is TGTGCCAGCAGTTACTCGCATACCGGACTAGTGGGGAGCTACGAGCAGTACTTC. Translation: CASSYSHTGLVGSYEQYF.

V is TRBV12-3 or TRBV12-4 and J is TRBJ2-7; tentative D call: TRBD1 (6 bases). With 3 bases removed from V and 2 bases from J, the gap between germline ends came to 17 bases. CDR3 length: 16 amino acids. CDR3 nucleotides: TGTGCCAGCAGTTTGTCTTCGACAGGCTCAACCTACGAGCAGTACTTC. This gives the protein CASSLSSTGSTYEQYF.

The sample holds many counts of this clonotype. The chain carries TRBV30 and TRBJ2-1; 7 bases are shared with TRBD2. Germline CDR1 GTSNPN, CDR2 SVGIG (reference sequence). The CDR3 length is 13 residues. V lost 1 base to trimming and J lost 6 bases; unmatched junction nucleotides: 3. For the CDR3, the DNA is TGTGCCTGGAGTGCCGGACTAGTCAATGAGCAGTTCTTC. Translating gives CAWSAGLVNEQFF.

This clonotype was recorded at least ten times. The CDR3 DNA follows: TGCAGTGCTAGGGCACGACGTTATGATGGCTACACCTTC. Translating it yields CSARARRYDGYTF. The gene calls are TRBV20-1 and TRBJ1-2; D unresolved. Germline lookup yields CDR1 DFQATT and CDR2 SNEGSKA (reference sequence). V gave up 3 bases and J gave up 6 bases, with 14 bases separating them. The CDR3 sequence is 13 residues long.

This clonotype appeared many times. The CDR3 nucleotides are TGTGCCAGCAGCCAATGGGGACACATCAACACCGGGGAGCTGTTTTTT. Translating gives CASSQWGHINTGELFF. V is TRBV27 and J is TRBJ2-2, with a weak D call TRBD1 (6 bases). V shed 6 bases and J shed 2 bases, with 16 bases lying between them. CDR1 is MNHEY, CDR2 SMNVEV, per germline (reference sequence). The CDR3 has 16 amino acids.

The chain combines TRBV28 with TRBJ1-2; tentatively, D is TRBD1 (5 bases). Per germline, CDR1 MDHEN and CDR2 SYDVKM. V shed 3 bases and J shed 1 base, with 9 bases lying between them. The CDR3 spans 14 residues. The CDR3 sequence is CASSLRQYNYGYTF. DNA for the CDR3: TGTGCCAGCAGTTTGAGACAGTATAACTATGGCTACACCTTC.

This clonotype was recorded once. The chain employs TRBV28 and TRBJ2-3, with 8 nucleotides matching TRBD2. The V gene end was trimmed by 2 bases and the J gene end by 4 bases; junction bases not matched to a gene: 5. CDR3 length equals 15 residues. In germline, CDR1 is MDHEN, CDR2 SYDVKM. This CDR3 is CASSLAGGFSDTQYF. The DNA of the CDR3 is TGTGCCAGCAGTTTAGCGGGAGGTTTCTCAGATACGCAGTATTTT.

This clonotype came up many times. The V and J genes are TRBV3-1 and TRBJ2-3; tentative D call: TRBD2 (5 bases). There are 12 residues in the CDR3. Germline V lookup: CDR1 LGHDT, CDR2 YNNKEL (reference sequence). The V end lost 1 base, the J end lost 9 bases, and 8 bases lay between the germline ends. DNA of the CDR3: TGTGCCAGCAGCCAAGGTGGCGGGACGCAGTATTTT. This codes for CASSQGGGTQYF.

The chain links TRBV13 to TRBJ2-7; D may match TRBD1 or TRBD2 (6 bases each). In germline, CDR1 is PRHDT, CDR2 FYEKMQ (reference sequence). V dropped 6 bases and J dropped 5 bases, with 17 bases sitting between them. The CDR3 spans 14 residues. CDR3: CASRPQQGLDEQYF. DNA of the CDR3: TGTGCCAGCAGGCCCCAACAGGGACTCGACGAGCAGTACTTC.

This clonotype came up many times. The V gene is TRBV5-6, the J gene TRBJ1-2, with TRBD1 matching 7 bases. CDR1 and CDR2 (germline): SGHDT, YYEEEE. This CDR3 has 16 amino acids. V shed 1 base, J shed 5 bases, and the junction held 11 bases outside the gene matches. The CDR3 loop is CASSLPTGWSFYGYTF. The DNA for the CDR3 is TGTGCCAGCAGCTTGCCGACAGGGTGGTCCTTTTATGGCTACACCTTC.

CDR3 region: CSVGPTGPNEQFF. In nucleotides, the CDR3 is TGCAGCGTTGGGCCGACAGGGCCCAATGAGCAGTTCTTC. The rearrangement joins TRBV29-1 to TRBJ2-1; 7 positions agree with TRBD1. The J segment lost 6 bases and the V segment lost 4 bases, leaving 6 bases of the junction unmatched. This CDR3 spans 13 amino acids. Germline V CDR1 and CDR2: SQVTM, ANQGSEA.

This clonotype was detected ten times or more. The genes are TRBV5-4 and TRBJ2-3, with 8 bases matching TRBD1. V lost 0 bases, J lost 1 base, and 1 base stayed unmatched. CDR1 is SGHNT, CDR2 YYREEE, per germline (reference sequence). This CDR3 has 15 amino acids. The CDR3: CASSLGGQGTDTQYF. Here the CDR3 DNA reads TGTGCCAGCAGCTTGGGGGGACAGGGCACAGATACGCAGTATTTT.

This clonotype has at least ten counts. V usage is TRBV3-1 and J usage is TRBJ2-1, with D perhaps TRBD2 (6 bases). V lost 3 bases to trimming and J lost 4 bases, with 7 bases between them. Per the germline V gene, CDR1 is LGHDT and CDR2 is YNNKEL (reference sequence). This CDR3 comprises 13 residues. This CDR3 is CASSHGGYNEQFF. CDR3 DNA sequence: TGTGCCAGCAGCCACGGGGGATACAATGAGCAGTTCTTC.